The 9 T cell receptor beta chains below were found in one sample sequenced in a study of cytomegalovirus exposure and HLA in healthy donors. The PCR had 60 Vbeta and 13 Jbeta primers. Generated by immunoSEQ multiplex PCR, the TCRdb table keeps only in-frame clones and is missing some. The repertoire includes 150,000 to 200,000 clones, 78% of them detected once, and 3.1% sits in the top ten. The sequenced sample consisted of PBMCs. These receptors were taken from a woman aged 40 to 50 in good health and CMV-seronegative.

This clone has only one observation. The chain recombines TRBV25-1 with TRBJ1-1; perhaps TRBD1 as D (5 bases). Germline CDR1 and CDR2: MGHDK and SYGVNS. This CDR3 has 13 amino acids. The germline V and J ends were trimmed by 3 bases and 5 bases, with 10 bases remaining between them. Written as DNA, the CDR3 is TGTGCCAGCAGTGAGGGGCTGTCGACTGAAGCTTTCTTT. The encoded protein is CASSEGLSTEAFF.

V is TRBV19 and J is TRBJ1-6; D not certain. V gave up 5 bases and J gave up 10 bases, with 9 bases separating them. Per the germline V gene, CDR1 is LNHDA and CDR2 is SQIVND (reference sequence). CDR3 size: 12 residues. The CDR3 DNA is TGTGCCAGTAGTCCCCGGCGGTCACCCCTCCACTTT. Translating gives CASSPRRSPLHF.

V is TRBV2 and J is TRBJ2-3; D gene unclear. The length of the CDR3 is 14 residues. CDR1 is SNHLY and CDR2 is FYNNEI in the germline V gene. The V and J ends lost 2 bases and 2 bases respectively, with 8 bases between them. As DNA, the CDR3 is TGTGCCAGCAGTGAATTACTATTCACAGATACGCAGTATTTT. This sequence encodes CASSELLFTDTQYF. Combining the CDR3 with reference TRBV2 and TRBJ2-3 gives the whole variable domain EPEVTQTPSHQVTQMGQEVILRCVPISNHLYFYWYRQILGQKVEFLVSFYNNEISEKSEIFDDQFSVERPDGSNFTLKIRSTKLEDSAMYFCASSELLFTDTQYFGPGTRLTVL.

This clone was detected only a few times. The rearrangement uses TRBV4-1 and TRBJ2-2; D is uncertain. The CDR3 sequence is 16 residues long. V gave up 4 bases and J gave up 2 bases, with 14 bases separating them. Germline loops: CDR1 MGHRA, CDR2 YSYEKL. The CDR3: CASSLPRLGNTGELFF. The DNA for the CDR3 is TGCGCCAGCAGCCTCCCTCGGCTAGGAAACACCGGGGAGCTGTTTTTT.

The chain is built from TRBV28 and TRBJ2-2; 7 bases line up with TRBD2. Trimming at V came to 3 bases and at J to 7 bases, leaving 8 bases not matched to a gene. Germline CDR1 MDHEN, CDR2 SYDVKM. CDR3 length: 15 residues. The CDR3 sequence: CASSFSGTGGGELFF. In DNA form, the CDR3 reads TGTGCCAGCAGTTTTTCCGGGACGGGGGGCGGGGAGCTGTTTTTT.

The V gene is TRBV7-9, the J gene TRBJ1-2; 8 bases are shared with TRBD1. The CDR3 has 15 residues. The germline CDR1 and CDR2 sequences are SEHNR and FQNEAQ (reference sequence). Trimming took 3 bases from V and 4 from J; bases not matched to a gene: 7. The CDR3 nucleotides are TGTGCCAGCAGCTTGCGGGGACAGGACCTCTATGGCTACACCTTC. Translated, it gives CASSLRGQDLYGYTF.

In nucleotides, the CDR3 is TGCGCCAGCAGCCCATCCCCGGGACAGGGGGAGCTGTTTTTT. Translation: CASSPSPGQGELFF. The chain uses TRBV5-1 and TRBJ2-2, with 7 bases aligning to TRBD1. This CDR3 is 14 amino acids long. The germline V gene has CDR1 SGHRS and CDR2 YFSETQ. Unmatched junction bases numbered 8, after V lost 4 bases and J lost 8 bases.

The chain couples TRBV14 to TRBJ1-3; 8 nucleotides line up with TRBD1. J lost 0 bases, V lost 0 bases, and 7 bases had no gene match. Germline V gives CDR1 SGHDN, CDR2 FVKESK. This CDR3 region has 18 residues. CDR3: CASSQDGQGQFSGNTIYF. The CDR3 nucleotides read TGTGCCAGCAGCCAAGACGGACAGGGCCAGTTCTCTGGAAACACCATATATTTT.

The CDR3 region is CASSPRGGSGFNQPQHF. CDR3 coding DNA: TGTGCCAGCAGCCCTCGGGGAGGAAGTGGATTCAATCAGCCCCAGCATTTT. The chain recombines TRBV5-5 with TRBJ1-5; no clear D gene. Germline V gene data show CDR1 as SGHKS and CDR2 as YYEKEE (reference sequence). The CDR3 runs 17 residues. V shed 4 bases and J shed 3 bases, with 20 bases lying between them. The entire variable domain, with the rest obtained from reference TRBV5-5 and TRBJ1-5, is as follows: DAGVTQSPTHLIKTRGQQVTLRCSPISGHKSVSWYQQVLGQGPQFIFQYYEKEERGRGNFPDRFSARQFPNYSSELNVNALLLGDSALYLCASSPRGGSGFNQPQHFGDGTRLSIL.